This is a list of T cell receptor beta chains from one sample in a study of T cells after yellow fever vaccination. TCRdb re-analysed the 5' RACE reads in MiXCR, keeping a single row per CDR3 protein. This sample has fewer than 450,000 distinct CDR3 sequences, with roughly 4.3% found just once. The sequences come from PBMCs, collected 5 days after the yellow fever booster vaccination. The receptors stem from a man younger than 30 who received the YFV17D yellow fever vaccine. The CDR3 runs from the conserved cysteine through the conserved F or W. The order of the fields is D gene, clone size, V gene, J gene, CDR3 DNA, CDR3 protein. A D gene is named only where the DNA matches it firmly. Size is stated for part of the rows, as once, few or many counts, or as a class when the clone is expanded.

d_gene: TRBD2; abundance: NA; v_gene: TRBV12-3/TRBV12-4; j_gene: TRBJ2-3; CDR3nt: TGTGCCAGCAGATTATGGGTAGCGGGGGGTGCAGATACGCAGTATTTT; CDR3aa: CASRLWVAGGADTQYF
d_gene: NA; abundance: many; v_gene: TRBV28; j_gene: TRBJ1-2; CDR3nt: TGTGCCAGCAGTTTTGGGGGGGCCTCCTATGGCTACACCTTC; CDR3aa: CASSFGGASYGYTF
d_gene: NA; abundance: few; v_gene: TRBV12-3/TRBV12-4; j_gene: TRBJ2-3; CDR3nt: TGTGCCAGCAGTGAAGTGTCTCGGGTAGATACGCAGTATTTT; CDR3aa: CASSEVSRVDTQYF
d_gene: NA; abundance: NA; v_gene: TRBV12-3/TRBV12-4; j_gene: TRBJ1-2; CDR3nt: TGTGCCAGCAGCAACAAAGCACGGATGAACCCTAACTATGGCTACACCTTC; CDR3aa: CASSNKARMNPNYGYTF
d_gene: NA; abundance: NA; v_gene: TRBV5-4; j_gene: TRBJ2-2; CDR3nt: TGTGCCAGCAGCTACCGACAGACGAACACCGGGGAGCTGTTTTTT; CDR3aa: CASSYRQTNTGELFF
d_gene: TRBD1; abundance: NA; v_gene: TRBV20-1; j_gene: TRBJ2-5; CDR3nt: TGCAGTGCCACCGACAGGGGCCAAGAGACCCAGTACTTC; CDR3aa: CSATDRGQETQYF
d_gene: TRBD2; abundance: NA; v_gene: TRBV7-2; j_gene: TRBJ2-1; CDR3nt: TGTGCCAGCAGCTTAAGGAAGGTAGCGGGCTACAATGAGCAGTTCTTC; CDR3aa: CASSLRKVAGYNEQFF
d_gene: TRBD1; abundance: few; v_gene: TRBV6-5; j_gene: TRBJ1-6; CDR3nt: TGTGCCAGCAGACCCAGTATTGTCGGACAGGGGTTGTTTGGATCACCCCTCCACTTT; CDR3aa: CASRPSIVGQGLFGSPLHF
d_gene: TRBD2; abundance: few; v_gene: TRBV7-3; j_gene: TRBJ2-1; CDR3nt: TGTGCCAGCAGTACCATCGGGGGGATTTACAATGAGCAGTTCTTC; CDR3aa: CASSTIGGIYNEQFF
d_gene: NA; abundance: many; v_gene: TRBV7-2; j_gene: TRBJ2-7; CDR3nt: TGTGCCAGCAGCTTAGTGAGAGGTTACGAGCAGTACTTC; CDR3aa: CASSLVRGYEQYF
d_gene: TRBD1; abundance: many; v_gene: TRBV6-5; j_gene: TRBJ1-1; CDR3nt: TGTGCCAGCAGTCCTACCGAACAGGGGCTGGGGACTGAAGCTTTCTTT; CDR3aa: CASSPTEQGLGTEAFF
d_gene: NA; abundance: many; v_gene: TRBV7-2; j_gene: TRBJ1-6; CDR3nt: TGTGCCAGCAGTCGCATACAGGGACTGGGGGACTCACCCCTCCACTTT; CDR3aa: CASSRIQGLGDSPLHF
d_gene: NA; abundance: many; v_gene: TRBV30; j_gene: TRBJ1-6; CDR3nt: TGTGCCTGGGGGAGGAGCTCCTATAATTCACCCCTCCACTTT; CDR3aa: CAWGRSSYNSPLHF
d_gene: NA; abundance: many; v_gene: TRBV29-1; j_gene: TRBJ1-2; CDR3nt: TGCAGCGTTGTGGCCCTGTATGGCTACACCTTC; CDR3aa: CSVVALYGYTF
d_gene: NA; abundance: NA; v_gene: TRBV5-1; j_gene: TRBJ2-7; CDR3nt: TGCGCCAGCAGCCGGGGGTCGGGGGAGATAGGCGAGCAGTACTTC; CDR3aa: CASSRGSGEIGEQYF
d_gene: NA; abundance: many; v_gene: TRBV7-2; j_gene: TRBJ2-4; CDR3nt: TGTGCCAGCAGCCCGGGGGTAGCCAAAAACATTCAGTACTTC; CDR3aa: CASSPGVAKNIQYF
d_gene: TRBD2; abundance: few; v_gene: TRBV4-1; j_gene: TRBJ2-1; CDR3nt: TGCGCCAGCAGCCAAGCCCCTCTAGCGGGGGCATACAATGAGCAGTTCTTC; CDR3aa: CASSQAPLAGAYNEQFF
d_gene: NA; abundance: NA; v_gene: TRBV20-1; j_gene: TRBJ2-3; CDR3nt: TGCAGTGCTGAGCCCCCGGGCACAGATACGCAGTATTTT; CDR3aa: CSAEPPGTDTQYF
d_gene: NA; abundance: many; v_gene: TRBV5-1; j_gene: TRBJ1-1; CDR3nt: TGCGCCAGCAGCTTTCGGGGATCCTTCCCCACGAACACTGAAGCTTTCTTT; CDR3aa: CASSFRGSFPTNTEAFF
d_gene: TRBD2; abundance: few; v_gene: TRBV2; j_gene: TRBJ2-7; CDR3nt: TGTGCCACCCGACTAGCGGGGCGCTACGAGCAGTACTTC; CDR3aa: CATRLAGRYEQYF
d_gene: NA; abundance: NA; v_gene: TRBV15; j_gene: TRBJ2-3; CDR3nt: TGTGCCACCAGAGGCCCCCTCGGTGGAGATACGCAGTATTTT; CDR3aa: CATRGPLGGDTQYF
d_gene: NA; abundance: NA; v_gene: TRBV6-2/TRBV6-3; j_gene: TRBJ1-5; CDR3nt: TGTGCCAGCAGCTACGGGCCCTACAATCAGCCCCAGCATTTT; CDR3aa: CASSYGPYNQPQHF
d_gene: TRBD2; abundance: NA; v_gene: TRBV4-2; j_gene: TRBJ2-2; CDR3nt: TGTGCCAGCAGCCTTAGGACTAGCGGGAACGGGGAGCTGTTTTTT; CDR3aa: CASSLRTSGNGELFF
d_gene: NA; abundance: NA; v_gene: TRBV12-3/TRBV12-4; j_gene: TRBJ1-1; CDR3nt: TGTGCCTGCAGTTTAGACACTGAAGCTTTCTTT; CDR3aa: CACSLDTEAFF
d_gene: NA; abundance: many; v_gene: TRBV10-1; j_gene: TRBJ2-3; CDR3nt: TGCGCCAGCAGCGGGGGCCCTCGAGATACGCAGTATTTT; CDR3aa: CASSGGPRDTQYF
d_gene: NA; abundance: few; v_gene: TRBV9; j_gene: TRBJ2-3; CDR3nt: TGTGCCAGCAGCGTAGCTGGCAGCTCCACAGATACGCAGTATTTT; CDR3aa: CASSVAGSSTDTQYF
d_gene: NA; abundance: many; v_gene: TRBV5-1; j_gene: TRBJ2-5; CDR3nt: TGCGCCAGCATCGGACTTAGGACGGAGACCCAGTACTTC; CDR3aa: CASIGLRTETQYF
d_gene: TRBD1; abundance: many; v_gene: TRBV3-1; j_gene: TRBJ2-4; CDR3nt: TGTGCCAGCAGCCCGAGGGGACAGGGAGGGGACATTCAGTACTTC; CDR3aa: CASSPRGQGGDIQYF
d_gene: NA; abundance: NA; v_gene: TRBV7-8; j_gene: TRBJ1-2; CDR3nt: TGTGCCAGCAGCTTAGTTGTGGGCGGCTACACCTTC; CDR3aa: CASSLVVGGYTF
d_gene: NA; abundance: once; v_gene: TRBV5-1; j_gene: TRBJ1-6; CDR3nt: TGCGCCAGCAGCTTGGAGGTCCTTTATTCACCCCTCCACTTT; CDR3aa: CASSLEVLYSPLHF
d_gene: NA; abundance: many; v_gene: TRBV4-1; j_gene: TRBJ2-3; CDR3nt: TGCGCCAGCAGCCAAGTCGGCTCAGATACGCAGTATTTT; CDR3aa: CASSQVGSDTQYF
d_gene: NA; abundance: NA; v_gene: TRBV30; j_gene: TRBJ1-2; CDR3nt: TGTGCCTGGAGTCAAGTGAACTATGGCTACACCTTC; CDR3aa: CAWSQVNYGYTF
d_gene: NA; abundance: many; v_gene: TRBV20-1; j_gene: TRBJ2-1; CDR3nt: TGCAGTGCTAGTCGGCCAGTCTCCTACAATGAGCAGTTCTTC; CDR3aa: CSASRPVSYNEQFF
d_gene: NA; abundance: many; v_gene: TRBV7-6; j_gene: TRBJ2-2; CDR3nt: TGTGCCAGCAGCTTAGGGGACACCGGGGAGCTGTTTTTT; CDR3aa: CASSLGDTGELFF
d_gene: NA; abundance: few; v_gene: TRBV29-1; j_gene: TRBJ1-1; CDR3nt: TGCAGCGTTGAGGAAGGGATAGAAGCTTTCTTT; CDR3aa: CSVEEGIEAFF
d_gene: NA; abundance: NA; v_gene: TRBV6-5; j_gene: TRBJ2-3; CDR3nt: TGTGCCAGCAGCTCGCTGCCGGGGGTACCAGATACGCAGTATTTT; CDR3aa: CASSSLPGVPDTQYF
d_gene: NA; abundance: NA; v_gene: TRBV7-9; j_gene: TRBJ1-1; CDR3nt: TGTGCCAGCAGCTTCCTCGGACAGCATGAAGCTTTCTTT; CDR3aa: CASSFLGQHEAFF
d_gene: TRBD1; abundance: NA; v_gene: TRBV4-1; j_gene: TRBJ2-7; CDR3nt: TGCGCCAGCAGCCTTTCTGTGACAGGGGGCGGGGTAGGTCCCTACGAGCAGTACTTC; CDR3aa: CASSLSVTGGGVGPYEQYF
d_gene: TRBD1; abundance: NA; v_gene: TRBV14; j_gene: TRBJ1-2; CDR3nt: TGTGCCAGCAGCCACTTCTCGACAGGGAGCAGCGGCTACACCTTC; CDR3aa: CASSHFSTGSSGYTF
d_gene: NA; abundance: NA; v_gene: TRBV3-1; j_gene: TRBJ2-7; CDR3nt: TGTGCCAGCAGCCAAGACCCCCCGGAGAACCCAGTTTACGAGCAGTACTTC; CDR3aa: CASSQDPPENPVYEQYF
d_gene: NA; abundance: few; v_gene: TRBV12-3/TRBV12-4; j_gene: TRBJ1-2; CDR3nt: TGTGCCAGCAGTCCCATTGTGGGGGGAAGCTATGGCTACACCTTC; CDR3aa: CASSPIVGGSYGYTF
d_gene: NA; abundance: NA; v_gene: TRBV5-1; j_gene: TRBJ1-1; CDR3nt: TGCGCCAGCAGCCCGCCGTCCAACACTGAAGCTTTCTTT; CDR3aa: CASSPPSNTEAFF
d_gene: NA; abundance: NA; v_gene: TRBV6-2/TRBV6-3; j_gene: TRBJ2-7; CDR3nt: TGTGCCAGCAGTTACTACGTCGGGGCCAGAAGCTCCTACGAGCAGTACTTC; CDR3aa: CASSYYVGARSSYEQYF
d_gene: TRBD2; abundance: many; v_gene: TRBV25-1; j_gene: TRBJ2-1; CDR3nt: TGTGCCAGCAGGGGGCGGGGGGGCCGGAATGAGCAGTTCTTC; CDR3aa: CASRGRGGRNEQFF